This T cell receptor (beta chain) was captured by sequencing in a study of cytomegalovirus exposure and HLA in healthy donors. Comment on this clone: The antigen remains unidentified.

Findings and caveats of the study: Among TCR beta chains, those listed as cytomegalovirus-associated numbered under 200.

The trim removed 4 bases at V and 8 bases at J, leaving 7 bases unmatched. Germline CDR1 MRHNA, CDR2 SNTAGT. The CDR3 totals 15 residues. PCR involved 60 Vbeta and 13 Jbeta primers. The assay was immunoSEQ multiplex PCR, and TCRdb's table has in-frame clones only and misses some. Of 150,000 to 200,000 clones detected, 60% to 80% appear once; the ten largest clones hold 11% to 15%. The donors were healthy bone marrow donors. The sample comprised PBMCs. This rearrangement joins TRBV6-4 to TRBJ2-1, with TRBD2 identical over 11 bases. This receptor was obtained from a man in his forties or fifties in good health and CMV-seropositive. In DNA, the CDR3 is TGTGCCAGCAGTGGCTTAGCGGGGGGGGTCGATGAGCAGTTCTTC. Its protein is CASSGLAGGVDEQFF.